This is a list of T cell receptor beta chains from one sample in a study of graft-versus-host responses after intestinal transplantation. The antigens these receptors bind are not known. Profiled with immunoSEQ multiplex PCR; TCRdb holds only in-frame clones, not every one. The table lists some 150,000 clones, about nine tenths of them singletons, with about 0.19% in the top ten. Material: unstimulated CD4+ T cells sorted from spleen or lymph node cells, obtained before intestinal transplant. These receptors came from a human donor who received an intestinal transplant. Both conserved end residues are part of each CDR3. The D gene is left open where the match is weak. Only some rows state a clone size, as once, few, many or a class for expanded clones.

TRBJ2-1,TRBV6-5,-,TRBD2,CASSFGLAGGIVQFF,TGTGCCAGCAGTTTCGGACTAGCGGGGGGCATCGTGCAGTTCTTC
TRBJ2-1,TRBV4-3,once,TRBD1,CASSQEMHRGRGEQFF,TGCGCCAGCAGCCAAGAGATGCACAGGGGGCGGGGTGAGCAGTTCTTC
TRBJ1-5,TRBV6-6,-,-,CASSPTGGGSNQPQHF,TGTGCCAGCAGTCCTACGGGGGGCGGCAGCAATCAGCCCCAGCATTTT
TRBJ1-2,TRBV9,-,-,CASFGRGYTF,TGTGCCAGCTTCGGGAGGGGCTACACCTTC
TRBJ2-1,TRBV18,-,TRBD2,CASSPLPMASGYNEQFF,TGTGCCAGCTCACCATTGCCCATGGCTAGCGGGTACAATGAGCAGTTCTTC
TRBJ1-4,TRBV27,-,-,CASSLSNFEKLFF,TGTGCCAGCAGTTTATCGAATTTTGAAAAACTGTTTTTT
TRBJ1-3,TRBV4-1,-,-,CASSQGAGGNTIYF,TGCGCCAGCAGCCAGGGGGCGGGCGGAAACACCATATATTTT
TRBJ2-7,TRBV6-4,-,-,CASSDSPRGVREQYF,TGTGCCAGCAGTGACTCACCCCGCGGGGTTCGCGAGCAGTACTTC
TRBJ1-4,TRBV9,once,TRBD1,CASSVGQGGSTGEKLFF,TGTGCCAGCAGCGTAGGGCAGGGGGGTTCGACTGGGGAAAAACTGTTTTTT
TRBJ2-3,TRBV7-9,once,TRBD2,CASSSTAGGSGTDTQYF,TGTGCCAGCAGCTCCACAGCTGGCGGGAGCGGAACAGATACGCAGTATTTT
TRBJ2-2,TRBV7-7,-,-,CASSPQGGVGELFF,TGTGCTAGCAGCCCGCAGGGGGGAGTCGGGGAGCTGTTTTTT
TRBJ1-3,TRBV5-1,-,-,CASSPGTDGNTIYF,TGCGCCAGCAGCCCTGGGACGGACGGAAACACCATATATTTT
TRBJ2-7,TRBV10-1,-,TRBD1,CASSESRDSYYEQYF,TGCGCCAGCAGTGAGTCCCGGGACAGTTACTACGAGCAGTACTTC
TRBJ2-6,TRBV29-1,-,-,CSVVHRVSPGANVLTF,TGCAGCGTTGTCCACAGGGTGTCTCCTGGGGCCAACGTCCTGACTTTC
TRBJ1-5,TRBV27,-,-,CASSLIGQPQHF,TGTGCCAGCAGTTTAATCGGTCAGCCCCAGCATTTT
TRBJ1-1,TRBV15,-,-,CATSRERSKNTEAFF,TGTGCCACCAGCAGAGAGCGGAGTAAGAACACTGAAGCTTTCTTT
TRBJ1-5,TRBV7-3,-,TRBD1,CASSLRRGPNQPQHF,TGTGCCAGCAGCTTACGCAGGGGGCCGAATCAGCCCCAGCATTTT
TRBJ2-7,TRBV7-9,once,TRBD1,CASSTRTGQDEQYF,TGTGCCAGCAGCACTCGGACAGGACAAGACGAGCAGTACTTC
TRBJ2-1,TRBV2,-,TRBD1,CASSGDRYNEQFF,TGTGCCAGCAGTGGGGACAGGTACAATGAGCAGTTCTTC
TRBJ2-7,TRBV19,-,TRBD1,CASSIWDSSYEQYF,TGTGCCAGTAGTATTTGGGACAGCTCCTACGAGCAGTACTTC
TRBJ2-1,TRBV5-4,-,TRBD2,CASSQGGLAPNEQFF,TGTGCCAGCAGCCAAGGGGGACTAGCTCCCAATGAGCAGTTCTTC
TRBJ2-2,TRBV27,-,-,CASSAGTGGGSGRAGAPGELFF,TGTGCCAGCAGTGCCGGGACAGGGGGGGGTAGCGGGAGGGCCGGGGCCCCCGGGGAGCTGTTTTTT
TRBJ1-2,TRBV6-4,-,TRBD1,CASLQGRTNYGYTF,TGTGCCAGCCTACAGGGGAGAACTAACTATGGCTACACCTTC
TRBJ2-2,TRBV18,-,-,CASSPGTGANTGELFF,TGTGCCAGCTCACCAGGGACGGGAGCGAACACCGGGGAGCTGTTTTTT
TRBJ1-1,TRBV7-8,-,TRBD1,CASSISGQGTTEAFF,TGTGCCAGCAGCATATCGGGACAGGGGACCACTGAAGCTTTCTTT
TRBJ1-1,TRBV7-9,-,TRBD1,CASSLAGQEGAFF,TGTGCCAGCAGCTTAGCGGGACAGGAGGGAGCTTTCTTT
TRBJ1-1,TRBV30,-,-,CAWSESGVNTEAFF,TGTGCCTGGAGTGAGTCAGGAGTAAACACTGAAGCTTTCTTT
TRBJ2-1,TRBV7-2,-,-,CASSRGGGFLRGNEQFF,TGTGCCAGCAGCCGAGGGGGTGGGTTTCTACGCGGGAATGAGCAGTTCTTC
TRBJ2-7,TRBV5-1,-,-,CASSLTGTQYEQYF,TGCGCCAGCAGCTTGACCGGGACACAGTACGAGCAGTACTTC
TRBJ2-2,TRBV19,once,-,CASRDRGSGRDTGELFF,TGTGCCAGCCGGGACAGGGGGAGCGGGAGGGACACCGGGGAGCTGTTTTTT
TRBJ2-7,TRBV7-2,-,-,CASSLGTLVWEQYF,TGTGCCAGCAGCTTAGGGACACTGGTGTGGGAGCAGTACTTC
TRBJ2-1,TRBV28,-,-,CASRGSGKSTYNEQFF,TGTGCCAGCAGGGGATCAGGTAAAAGTACCTACAATGAGCAGTTCTTC
TRBJ1-2,TRBV30,-,-,CAWINYGYTF,TGTGCCTGGATAAACTATGGCTACACCTTC
TRBJ1-4,TRBV7-8,-,-,CASSIVGPRFEKLFF,TGTGCCAGCAGCATAGTGGGACCCCGGTTTGAAAAACTGTTTTTT
TRBJ2-5,TRBV30,-,TRBD1,CATRDRGRETQYF,TGTGCCACCCGGGACAGGGGGCGAGAGACCCAGTACTTC
TRBJ1-2,TRBV5-1,-,TRBD1,CASSLGGGNGYTF,TGCGCCAGCAGCTTGGGAGGGGGCAATGGCTACACCTTC
TRBJ1-5,TRBV28,-,-,CASHNQPQHF,TGTGCCAGCCACAATCAGCCCCAGCATTTT
TRBJ2-7,TRBV6-1,-,-,CASSVRQAYEQYF,TGTGCCAGCAGTGTACGACAGGCCTACGAGCAGTACTTC
TRBJ2-1,TRBV7-2,-,TRBD2,CASSLVTSGNEQFF,TGTGCCAGCAGCTTAGTGACTAGCGGGAATGAGCAGTTCTTC
TRBJ2-6,TRBV2,-,-,CAILSAYSGANVLTF,TGTGCCATATTATCCGCCTACTCTGGGGCCAACGTCCTGACTTTC
TRBJ1-3,TRBV18,-,TRBD1,CASRRDRASFSSGNTIYF,TGTGCCAGCCGCCGGGACAGGGCGTCATTTAGCTCTGGAAACACCATATATTTT
TRBJ1-4,TRBV7-2,-,-,CASSLGREEKLFF,TGTGCCAGCAGCTTGGGGCGAGAGGAAAAACTGTTTTTT